The clone carrying this T cell receptor (beta chain) was recorded many times. Time point in this sample: longitudinal time-point 1 (baseline). TCRdb re-called the 5' RACE reads through MiXCR, storing one row per CDR3 protein. The table records some 71,000 distinct CDR3 sequences, about 10% of them present only once. The record originates from a study of neurological immune-mediated disorders. J was trimmed by 7 bases and V by 5 bases; bases with no gene match: 7. The CDR3 contains 13 residues. The V and J genes are TRBV12-3 or TRBV12-4 and TRBJ1-1; the match to TRBD1 covers 7 bases. The sample consisted of PBMCs. This clonotype originated in a young man in good health. The CDR3, as DNA: TGTGCCAGCAGTGCGGGACAGACACTTGAAGCTTTCTTT. This encodes CASSAGQTLEAFF.